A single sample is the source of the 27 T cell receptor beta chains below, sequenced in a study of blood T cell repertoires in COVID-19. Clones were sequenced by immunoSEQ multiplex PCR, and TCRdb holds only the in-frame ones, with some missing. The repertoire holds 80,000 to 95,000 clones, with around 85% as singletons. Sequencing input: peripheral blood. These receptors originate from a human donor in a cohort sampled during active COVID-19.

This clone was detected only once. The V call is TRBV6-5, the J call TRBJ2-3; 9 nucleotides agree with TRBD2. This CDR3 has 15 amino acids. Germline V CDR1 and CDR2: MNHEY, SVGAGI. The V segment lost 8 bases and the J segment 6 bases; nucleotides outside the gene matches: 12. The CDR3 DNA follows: TGTGCCAGCGCTAGCGGGCTAGCGGGAAGGGATACGCAGTATTTT. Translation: CASASGLAGRDTQYF.

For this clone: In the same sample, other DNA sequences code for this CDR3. The CDR3 sequence: CAWSQGWTEAFF. The CDR3 DNA reads as TGTGCCTGGAGTCAGGGATGGACTGAAGCTTTCTTT. The V gene is TRBV30, the J gene TRBJ1-1; D might be TRBD1 (5 bases). The germline V and J ends were trimmed by 2 bases and 5 bases, with 9 bases remaining between them. Per the germline V gene, CDR1 is GTSNPN and CDR2 is SVGIG (reference sequence). CDR3 size: 12 residues.

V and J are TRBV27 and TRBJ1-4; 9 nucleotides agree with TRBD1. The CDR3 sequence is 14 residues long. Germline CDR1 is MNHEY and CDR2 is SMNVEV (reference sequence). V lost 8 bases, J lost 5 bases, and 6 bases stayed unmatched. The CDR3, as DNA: TGTGCCAGCGGAAACGGGACAGGGAATGAAAAACTGTTTTTT. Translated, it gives CASGNGTGNEKLFF.

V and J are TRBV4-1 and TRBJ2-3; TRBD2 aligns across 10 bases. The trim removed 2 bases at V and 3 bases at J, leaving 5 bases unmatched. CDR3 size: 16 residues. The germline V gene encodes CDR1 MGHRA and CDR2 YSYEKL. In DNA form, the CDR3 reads TGCGCCAGCAGCCAATTAGCGGGGGGTGGAACAGATACGCAGTATTTT. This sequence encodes CASSQLAGGGTDTQYF.

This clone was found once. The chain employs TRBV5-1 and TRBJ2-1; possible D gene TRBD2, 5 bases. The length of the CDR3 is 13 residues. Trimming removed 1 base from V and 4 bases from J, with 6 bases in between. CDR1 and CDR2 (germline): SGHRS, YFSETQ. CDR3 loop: CASSLSGYNEQFF. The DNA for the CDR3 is TGCGCCAGCAGCTTGAGCGGATACAATGAGCAGTTCTTC.

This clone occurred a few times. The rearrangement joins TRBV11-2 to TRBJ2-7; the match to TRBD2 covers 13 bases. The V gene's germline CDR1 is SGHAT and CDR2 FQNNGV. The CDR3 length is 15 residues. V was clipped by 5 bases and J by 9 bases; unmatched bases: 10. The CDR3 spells CASSPTSGGNSGQYF. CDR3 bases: TGTGCCAGCAGCCCGACTAGCGGGGGGAACTCCGGGCAGTACTTC.

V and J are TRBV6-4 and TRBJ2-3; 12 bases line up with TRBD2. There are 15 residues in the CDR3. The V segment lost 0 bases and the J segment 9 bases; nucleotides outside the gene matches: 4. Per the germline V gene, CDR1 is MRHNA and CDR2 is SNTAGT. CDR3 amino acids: CASSDSGLAGVTQYF. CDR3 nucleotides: TGTGCCAGCAGTGACTCGGGACTAGCGGGTGTCACGCAGTATTTT.

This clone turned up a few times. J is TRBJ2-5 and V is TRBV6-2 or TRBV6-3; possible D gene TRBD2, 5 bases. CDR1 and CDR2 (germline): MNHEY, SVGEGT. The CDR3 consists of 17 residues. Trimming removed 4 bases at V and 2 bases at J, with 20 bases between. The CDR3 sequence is CASSSTRWGREQETQYF. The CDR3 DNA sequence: TGTGCCAGCAGTTCCACCCGTTGGGGAAGGGAGCAAGAGACCCAGTACTTC.

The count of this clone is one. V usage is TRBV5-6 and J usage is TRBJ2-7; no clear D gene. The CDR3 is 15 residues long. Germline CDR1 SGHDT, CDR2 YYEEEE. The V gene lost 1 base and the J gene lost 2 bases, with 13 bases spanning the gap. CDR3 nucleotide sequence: TGTGCCAGCAGCTTGCCCCAATCAGTCCCCTACGAGCAGTACTTC. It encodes CASSLPQSVPYEQYF.

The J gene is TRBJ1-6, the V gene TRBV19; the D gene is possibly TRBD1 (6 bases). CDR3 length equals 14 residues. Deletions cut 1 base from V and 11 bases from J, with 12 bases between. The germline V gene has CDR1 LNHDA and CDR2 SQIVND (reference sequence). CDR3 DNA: TGTGCCAGTAGTATAGTCGGGCAGGGGCCACCCCTCCACTTT. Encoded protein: CASSIVGQGPPLHF.

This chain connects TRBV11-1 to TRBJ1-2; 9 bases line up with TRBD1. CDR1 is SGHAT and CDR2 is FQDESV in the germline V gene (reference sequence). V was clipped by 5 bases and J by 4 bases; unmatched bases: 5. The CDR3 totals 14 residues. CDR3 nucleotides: TGTGCCAGCAGCCTTGACAGGGGGACCTATGGCTACACCTTC. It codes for CASSLDRGTYGYTF.

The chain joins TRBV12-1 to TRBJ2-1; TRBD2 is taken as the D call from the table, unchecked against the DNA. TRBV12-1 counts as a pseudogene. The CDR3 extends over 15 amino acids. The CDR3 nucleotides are TGTGCCAGCAGCGGAGGACTAGCGGAGGACAATGAGCAGTTCTTC. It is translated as CASSGGLAEDNEQFF.

CDR3 DNA: TGTGCCAGCAGTCGATCAAGCAATAATTCACCCCTCCACTTT. Translated: CASSRSSNNSPLHF. The chain combines TRBV28 with TRBJ1-6; the D is unclear. The CDR3 extends over 14 amino acids. Trimming pared 5 bases from V and 5 bases from J, leaving 10 bases between. Germline V lookup: CDR1 MDHEN, CDR2 SYDVKM.

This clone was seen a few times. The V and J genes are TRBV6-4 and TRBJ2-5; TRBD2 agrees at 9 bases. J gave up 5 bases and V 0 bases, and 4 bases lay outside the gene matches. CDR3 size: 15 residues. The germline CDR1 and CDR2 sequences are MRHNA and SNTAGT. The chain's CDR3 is CASSDSGGGAETQYF. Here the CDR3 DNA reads TGTGCCAGCAGTGACTCCGGCGGGGGGGCCGAGACCCAGTACTTC.

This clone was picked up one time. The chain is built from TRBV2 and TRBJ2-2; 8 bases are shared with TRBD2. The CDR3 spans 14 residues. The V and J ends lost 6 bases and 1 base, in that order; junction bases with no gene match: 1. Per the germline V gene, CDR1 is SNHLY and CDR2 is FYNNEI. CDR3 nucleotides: TGTGCCAGCAGGGGACTAGTGAACACCGGGGAGCTGTTTTTT. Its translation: CASRGLVNTGELFF.

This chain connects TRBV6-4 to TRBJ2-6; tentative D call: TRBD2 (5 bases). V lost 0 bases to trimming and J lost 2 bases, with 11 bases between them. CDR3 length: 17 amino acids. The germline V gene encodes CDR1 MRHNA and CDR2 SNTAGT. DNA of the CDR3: TGTGCCAGCAGTGACTCGGGCGGGCTAACTGGGGCCAACGTCCTGACTTTC. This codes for CASSDSGGLTGANVLTF.

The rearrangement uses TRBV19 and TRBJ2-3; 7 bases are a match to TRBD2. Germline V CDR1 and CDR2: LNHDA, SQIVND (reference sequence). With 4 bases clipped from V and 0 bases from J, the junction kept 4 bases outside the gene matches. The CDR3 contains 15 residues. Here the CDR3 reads CASSTASGSTDTQYF. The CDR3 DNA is TGTGCCAGTAGTACGGCTAGCGGTAGCACAGATACGCAGTATTTT.

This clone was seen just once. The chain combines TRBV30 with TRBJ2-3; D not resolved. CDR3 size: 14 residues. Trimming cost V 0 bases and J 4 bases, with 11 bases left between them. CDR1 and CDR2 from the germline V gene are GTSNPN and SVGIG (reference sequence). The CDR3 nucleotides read TGTGCCTGGAGTGTACGGGTTGGCCCAGATACGCAGTATTTT. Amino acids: CAWSVRVGPDTQYF.

Here the CDR3 reads CSASQGGELFF. Written as DNA, the CDR3 is TGCAGTGCTAGCCAGGGCGGGGAGCTGTTTTTT. The V gene is TRBV20-1, the J gene TRBJ2-2, with D possibly TRBD1 on 5 matching bases. The V gene's germline CDR1 is DFQATT and CDR2 SNEGSKA (reference sequence). CDR3 length equals 11 residues. The germline V and J ends were trimmed by 3 bases and 7 bases, with 6 bases remaining between them.

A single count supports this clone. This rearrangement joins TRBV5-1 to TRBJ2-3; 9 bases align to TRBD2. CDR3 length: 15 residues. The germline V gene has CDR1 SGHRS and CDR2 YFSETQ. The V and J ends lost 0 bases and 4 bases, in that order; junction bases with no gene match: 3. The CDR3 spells CASSLAGTSPDTQYF. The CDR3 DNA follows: TGCGCCAGCAGCTTGGCCGGGACTAGCCCAGATACGCAGTATTTT. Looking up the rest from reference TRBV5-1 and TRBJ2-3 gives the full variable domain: KAGVTQTPRYLIKTRGQQVTLSCSPISGHRSVSWYQQTPGQGLQFLFEYFSETQRNKGNFPGRFSGRQFSNSRSEMNVSTLELGDSALYLCASSLAGTSPDTQYFGPGTRLTVL.

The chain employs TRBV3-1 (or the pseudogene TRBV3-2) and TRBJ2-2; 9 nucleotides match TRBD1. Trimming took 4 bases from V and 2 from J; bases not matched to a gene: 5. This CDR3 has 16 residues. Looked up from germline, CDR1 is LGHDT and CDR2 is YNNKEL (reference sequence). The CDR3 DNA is TGTGCCAGCAGCCGACAGGGGGTAGTTAACACCGGGGAGCTGTTTTTT. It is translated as CASSRQGVVNTGELFF.

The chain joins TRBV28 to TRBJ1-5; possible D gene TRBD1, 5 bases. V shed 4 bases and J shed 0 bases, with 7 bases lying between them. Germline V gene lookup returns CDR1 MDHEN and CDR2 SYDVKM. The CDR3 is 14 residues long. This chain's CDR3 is CASSSRASNQPQHF. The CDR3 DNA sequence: TGTGCCAGCAGTTCCAGGGCTAGCAATCAGCCCCAGCATTTT.

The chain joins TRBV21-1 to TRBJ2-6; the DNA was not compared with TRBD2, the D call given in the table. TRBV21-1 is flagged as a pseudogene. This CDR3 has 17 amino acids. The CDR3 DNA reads TGTGCCAGCAGCAAGGGCAGAGGGAACTCTGGGGCCAACGTCCTGACTTTC. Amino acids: CASSKGRGNSGANVLTF.

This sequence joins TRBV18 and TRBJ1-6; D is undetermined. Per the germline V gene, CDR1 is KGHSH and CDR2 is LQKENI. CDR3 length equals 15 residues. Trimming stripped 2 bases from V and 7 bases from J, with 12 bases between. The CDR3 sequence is CASSPNAGSNSPLHF. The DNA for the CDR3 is TGTGCCAGCTCACCAAACGCTGGGAGCAATTCACCCCTCCACTTT.

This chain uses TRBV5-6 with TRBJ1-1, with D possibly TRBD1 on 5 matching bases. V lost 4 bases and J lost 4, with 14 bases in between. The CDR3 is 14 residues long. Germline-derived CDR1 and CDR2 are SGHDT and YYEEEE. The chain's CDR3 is CASSILQGVTEAFF. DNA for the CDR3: TGTGCCAGCAGCATCCTCCAAGGGGTCACTGAAGCTTTCTTT.

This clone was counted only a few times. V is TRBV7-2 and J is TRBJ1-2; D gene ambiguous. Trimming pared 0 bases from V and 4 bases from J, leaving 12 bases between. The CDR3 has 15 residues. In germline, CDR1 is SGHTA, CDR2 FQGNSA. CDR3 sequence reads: CASSLATGFSYGYTF. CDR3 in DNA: TGTGCCAGCAGCTTAGCCACGGGGTTCAGCTATGGCTACACCTTC.

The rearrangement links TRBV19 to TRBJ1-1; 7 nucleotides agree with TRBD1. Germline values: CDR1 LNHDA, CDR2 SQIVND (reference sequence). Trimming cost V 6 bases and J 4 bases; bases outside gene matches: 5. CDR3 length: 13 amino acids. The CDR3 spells CASRRAGGTEAFF. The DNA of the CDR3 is TGTGCCAGTAGGCGGGCAGGGGGCACTGAAGCTTTCTTT.